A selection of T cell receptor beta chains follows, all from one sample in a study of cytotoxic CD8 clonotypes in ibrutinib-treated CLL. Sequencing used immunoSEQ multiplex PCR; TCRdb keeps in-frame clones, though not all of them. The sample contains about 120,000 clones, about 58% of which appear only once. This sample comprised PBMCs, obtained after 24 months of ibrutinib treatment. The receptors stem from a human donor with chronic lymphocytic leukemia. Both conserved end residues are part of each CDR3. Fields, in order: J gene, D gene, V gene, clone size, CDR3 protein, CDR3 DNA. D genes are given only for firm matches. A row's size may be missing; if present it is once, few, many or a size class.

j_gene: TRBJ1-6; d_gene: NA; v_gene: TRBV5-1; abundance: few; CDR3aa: CASSLDADRNSPLHF; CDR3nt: TGCGCCAGCAGCTTGGATGCAGACCGCAATTCACCCCTCCACTTT
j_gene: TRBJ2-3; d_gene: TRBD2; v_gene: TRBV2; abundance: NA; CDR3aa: CASSGSSGGLTTDTQYF; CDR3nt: TGTGCCAGCAGTGGTTCTAGCGGGGGCCTAACCACAGATACGCAGTATTTT
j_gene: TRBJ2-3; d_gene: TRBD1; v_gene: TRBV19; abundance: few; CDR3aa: CASSIAQGGDTQYF; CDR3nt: TGTGCCAGTAGTATAGCACAGGGGGGAGATACGCAGTATTTT
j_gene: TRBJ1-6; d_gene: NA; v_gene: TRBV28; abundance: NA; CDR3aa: CASTGGDSPSPLHF; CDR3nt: TGTGCCAGCACAGGAGGTGACAGCCCTTCACCCCTCCACTTT
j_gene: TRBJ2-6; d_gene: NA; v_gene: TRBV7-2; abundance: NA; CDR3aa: CASSRNIKTGTGANVLTF; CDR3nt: TGTGCCAGCAGCCGGAATATTAAAACCGGGACAGGGGCCAACGTCCTGACTTTC
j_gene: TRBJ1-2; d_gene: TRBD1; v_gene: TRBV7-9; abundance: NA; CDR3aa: CASSRSGTGNGYTF; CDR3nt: TGTGCCAGCAGCCGCTCCGGGACAGGGAACGGCTACACCTTC
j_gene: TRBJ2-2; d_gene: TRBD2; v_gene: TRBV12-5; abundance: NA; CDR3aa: CASGLPGLAGSGELFF; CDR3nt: TGTGCTAGTGGTTTACCCGGACTAGCGGGGTCCGGGGAGCTGTTTTTT
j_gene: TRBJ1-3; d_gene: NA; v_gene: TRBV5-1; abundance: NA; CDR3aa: CASSQGSSDTIYF; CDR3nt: TGCGCCAGCAGTCAGGGGAGCTCAGACACCATATATTTT
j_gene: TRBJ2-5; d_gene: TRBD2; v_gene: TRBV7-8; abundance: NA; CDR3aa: CASRTRLAGEETQYF; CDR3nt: TGTGCCAGCAGGACCAGACTAGCGGGGGAAGAGACCCAGTACTTC
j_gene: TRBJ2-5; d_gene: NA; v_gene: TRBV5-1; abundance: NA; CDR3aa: CASSSGRGLYQETQYF; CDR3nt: TGCGCCAGCAGCAGCGGGCGGGGATTGTACCAAGAGACCCAGTACTTC
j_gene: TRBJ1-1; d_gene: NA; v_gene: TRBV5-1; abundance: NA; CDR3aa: CASSLTQGGYEAFF; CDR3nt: TGCGCCAGCAGCTTGACCCAGGGTGGGTACGAAGCTTTCTTT
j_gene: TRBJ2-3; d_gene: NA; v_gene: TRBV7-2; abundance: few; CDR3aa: CASSLGGGVPHTDTQYF; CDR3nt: TGTGCCAGCAGCTTAGGAGGTGGGGTACCACACACAGATACGCAGTATTTT
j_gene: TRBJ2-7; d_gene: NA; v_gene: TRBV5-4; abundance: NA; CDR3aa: CASSLERFPYEQYF; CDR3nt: TGTGCCAGCAGCTTGGAACGGTTTCCCTACGAGCAGTACTTC
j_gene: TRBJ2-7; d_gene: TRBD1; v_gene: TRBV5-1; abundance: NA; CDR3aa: CASSLGSGGLVYEQYF; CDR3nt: TGCGCCAGCAGCTTGGGTTCAGGGGGCCTCGTCTACGAGCAGTACTTC
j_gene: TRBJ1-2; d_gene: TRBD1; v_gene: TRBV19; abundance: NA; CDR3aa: CASSIVAGTGGGYTF; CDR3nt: TGTGCCAGTAGTATAGTAGCCGGGACAGGGGGCGGCTACACCTTC
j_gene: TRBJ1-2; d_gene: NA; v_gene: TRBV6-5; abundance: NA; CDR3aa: CASRPPGGGNYGYTF; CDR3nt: TGTGCCAGCAGACCTCCGGGGGGTGGGAACTATGGCTACACCTTC
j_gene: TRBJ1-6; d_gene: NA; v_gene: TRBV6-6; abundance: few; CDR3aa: CASSYEGLNSPLHF; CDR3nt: TGTGCCAGCAGTTACGAGGGGTTAAATTCACCCCTCCACTTT
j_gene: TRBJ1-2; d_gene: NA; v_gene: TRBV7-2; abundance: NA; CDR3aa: CASSLSGGVVGYTF; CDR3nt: TGTGCCAGCAGCTTATCGGGGGGCGTTGTCGGCTACACCTTC
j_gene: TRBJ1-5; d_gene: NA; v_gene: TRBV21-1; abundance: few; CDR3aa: CASSKAGGEVDQPQHF; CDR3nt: TGTGCCAGCAGCAAAGCGGGAGGGGAGGTGGATCAGCCCCAGCATTTT
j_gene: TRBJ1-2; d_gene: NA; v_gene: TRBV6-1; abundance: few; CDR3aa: CASSEESSYGYTF; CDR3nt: TGTGCCAGCAGTGAAGAGAGTTCCTATGGCTACACCTTC
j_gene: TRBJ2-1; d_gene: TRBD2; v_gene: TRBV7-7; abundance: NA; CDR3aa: CASSASGGYNEQFF; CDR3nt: TGTGCTAGCAGCGCTAGCGGGGGCTACAATGAGCAGTTCTTC
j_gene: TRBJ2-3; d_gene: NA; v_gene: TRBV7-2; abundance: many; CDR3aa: CASSLRSASSTDTQYF; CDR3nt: TGTGCCAGCAGCTTACGTTCCGCTTCTAGCACAGATACGCAGTATTTT
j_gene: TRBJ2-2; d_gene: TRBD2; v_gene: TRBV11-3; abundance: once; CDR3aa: CASSSSGDGELFF; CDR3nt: TGTGCCAGCAGCTCTAGCGGGGACGGGGAGCTGTTTTTT
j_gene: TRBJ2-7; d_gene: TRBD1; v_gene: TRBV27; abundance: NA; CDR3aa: CASSSTGGEYF; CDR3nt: TGTGCCAGCAGTTCCACAGGGGGCGAGTACTTC
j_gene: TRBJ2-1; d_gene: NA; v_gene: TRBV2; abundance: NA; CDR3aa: CASSERGWEQFF; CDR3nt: TGTGCCAGCAGTGAACGAGGCTGGGAGCAGTTCTTC
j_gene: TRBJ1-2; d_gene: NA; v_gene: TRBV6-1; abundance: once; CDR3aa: CASSEHADYGYTF; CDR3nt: TGTGCCAGCAGTGAACACGCAGACTATGGCTACACCTTC
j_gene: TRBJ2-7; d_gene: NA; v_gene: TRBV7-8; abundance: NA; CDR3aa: CASSWGWAGSYEQYF; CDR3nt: TGTGCCAGCAGCTGGGGGTGGGCAGGCTCCTACGAGCAGTACTTC
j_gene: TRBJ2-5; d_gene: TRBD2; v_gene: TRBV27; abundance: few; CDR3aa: CASSSGLGQTQYF; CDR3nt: TGTGCCAGCAGTTCCGGACTAGGTCAGACCCAGTACTTC
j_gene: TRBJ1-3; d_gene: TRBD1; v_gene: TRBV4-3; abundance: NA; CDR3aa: CASSQYRGSGNTIYF; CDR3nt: TGCGCCAGCAGCCAATACAGGGGGTCAGGAAACACCATATATTTT
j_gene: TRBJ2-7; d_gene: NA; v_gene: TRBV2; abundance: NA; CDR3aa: CASSSNPGAAVEQYF; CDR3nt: TGTGCCAGCAGCTCCAACCCCGGGGCCGCCGTCGAGCAGTACTTC
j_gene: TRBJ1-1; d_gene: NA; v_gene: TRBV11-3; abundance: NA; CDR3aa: CASSLVGSSTETFF; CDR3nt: TGTGCCAGCAGCTTAGTGGGCAGCTCCACTGAAACTTTCTTT
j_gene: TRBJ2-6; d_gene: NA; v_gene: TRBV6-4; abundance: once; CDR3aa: CASSDSPYSGANVLTF; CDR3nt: TGTGCCAGCAGTGACAGTCCATACTCTGGGGCCAACGTCCTGACTTTC
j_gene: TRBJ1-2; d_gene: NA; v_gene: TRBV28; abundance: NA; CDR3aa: CASSFDSRDYGYTF; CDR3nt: TGTGCCAGCAGTTTCGACAGCCGGGACTATGGCTACACCTTC
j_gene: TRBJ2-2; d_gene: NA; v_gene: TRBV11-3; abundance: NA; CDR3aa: CASSLANTGELFF; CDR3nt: TGTGCCAGCAGCCTGGCGAACACCGGGGAGCTGTTTTTT
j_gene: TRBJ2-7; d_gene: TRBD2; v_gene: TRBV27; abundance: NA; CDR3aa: CASSIYSGGAIREQYF; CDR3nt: TGTGCCAGCAGTATTTATAGCGGGGGGGCAATTCGCGAGCAGTACTTC
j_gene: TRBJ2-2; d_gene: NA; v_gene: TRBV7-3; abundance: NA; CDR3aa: CASSSSQGAGELFF; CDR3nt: TGTGCCAGCAGCTCATCCCAAGGAGCCGGGGAGCTGTTTTTT
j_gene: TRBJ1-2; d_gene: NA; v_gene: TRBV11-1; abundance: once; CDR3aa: CASSGKDGNYGYTF; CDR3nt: TGTGCCAGCAGCGGTAAGGACGGGAACTATGGCTACACCTTC
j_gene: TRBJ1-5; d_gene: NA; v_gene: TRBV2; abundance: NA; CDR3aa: CASSVGAGNQPQHF; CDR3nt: TGTGCCAGCAGTGTGGGGGCGGGCAATCAGCCCCAGCATTTT
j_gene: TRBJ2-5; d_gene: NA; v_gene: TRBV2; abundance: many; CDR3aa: CASTVLQETQYF; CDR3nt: TGTGCCAGCACGGTCCTCCAAGAGACCCAGTACTTC
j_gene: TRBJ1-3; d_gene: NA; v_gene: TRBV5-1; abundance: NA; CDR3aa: CASSLFLQNSGNTIYF; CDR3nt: TGCGCCAGCAGCTTGTTTCTACAGAACTCTGGAAACACCATATATTTT
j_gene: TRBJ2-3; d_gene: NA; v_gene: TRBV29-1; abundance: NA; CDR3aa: CSAGVGARSTDTQYF; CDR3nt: TGCAGCGCCGGGGTGGGGGCCAGGAGCACAGATACGCAGTATTTT
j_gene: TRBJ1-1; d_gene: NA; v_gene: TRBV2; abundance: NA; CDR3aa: CASSLQSQNTEAFF; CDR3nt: TGTGCCAGCAGTCTACAGTCCCAGAACACTGAAGCTTTCTTT
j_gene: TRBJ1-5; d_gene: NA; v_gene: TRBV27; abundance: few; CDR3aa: CASSLRGFNQPQHF; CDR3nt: TGTGCCAGCAGTTTGAGGGGTTTCAATCAGCCCCAGCATTTT
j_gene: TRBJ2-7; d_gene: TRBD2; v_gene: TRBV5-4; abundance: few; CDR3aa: CASSHTSGGALEQYF; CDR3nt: TGTGCCAGCAGCCACACTAGCGGGGGGGCCCTCGAGCAGTACTTC
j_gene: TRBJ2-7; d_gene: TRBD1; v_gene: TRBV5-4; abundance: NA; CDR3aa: CASSLDGTGTLYEQYF; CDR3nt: TGTGCCAGCAGCTTGGACGGGACAGGGACACTCTACGAGCAGTACTTC
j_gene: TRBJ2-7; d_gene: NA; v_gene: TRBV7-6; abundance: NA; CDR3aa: CASSPGTRSYEQYF; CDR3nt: TGTGCCAGCAGCCCAGGGACCCGCTCCTACGAGCAGTACTTC
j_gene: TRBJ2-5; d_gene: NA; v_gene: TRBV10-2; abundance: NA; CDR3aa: CASSESTETQYF; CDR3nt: TGCGCCAGCAGTGAGTCGACGGAGACCCAGTACTTC
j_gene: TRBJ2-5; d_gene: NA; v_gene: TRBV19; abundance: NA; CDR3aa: CASSIAQPPGETQYF; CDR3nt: TGTGCCAGTAGTATTGCCCAACCTCCGGGTGAGACCCAGTACTTC
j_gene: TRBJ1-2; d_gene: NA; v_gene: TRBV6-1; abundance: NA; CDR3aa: CASSETGQAVGEGYTF; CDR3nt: TGTGCCAGCAGTGAGACGGGGCAGGCCGTGGGCGAGGGCTACACCTTC
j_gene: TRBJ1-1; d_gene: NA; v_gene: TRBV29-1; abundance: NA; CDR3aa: CSVVRGLNTEAFF; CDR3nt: TGCAGCGTTGTACGGGGTCTGAACACTGAAGCTTTCTTT
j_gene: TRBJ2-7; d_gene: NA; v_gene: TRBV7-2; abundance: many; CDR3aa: CASSLGVSLYEQYF; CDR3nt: TGTGCCAGCAGCTTAGGGGTAAGCCTATACGAGCAGTACTTC
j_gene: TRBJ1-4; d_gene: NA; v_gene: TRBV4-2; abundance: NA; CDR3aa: CASSPRMSEKLFF; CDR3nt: TGTGCCAGCAGCCCCAGGATGAGTGAAAAACTGTTTTTT
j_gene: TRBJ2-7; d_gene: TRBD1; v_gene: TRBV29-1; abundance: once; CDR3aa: CSVTGQGGYEQYF; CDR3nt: TGCAGCGTTACGGGACAGGGGGGATACGAGCAGTACTTC
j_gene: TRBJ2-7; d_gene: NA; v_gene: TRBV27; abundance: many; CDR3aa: CASSLRVTPYEQYF; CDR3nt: TGTGCCAGCAGTTTACGGGTGACCCCCTACGAGCAGTACTTC